This T cell receptor (beta chain) was identified during a study of T-cell memory formation after mild COVID-19 (dated by TCRdb to the early 2020s). Study-wide context: TCR sequence clusters from the two donors were largely donor specific. Longitudinal TCRalpha and TCRbeta repertoire sequencing tracked T-cell clones expanding and contracting after mild COVID-19 in a couple of donors. Two young, previously healthy adult volunteers, one female and one male, were included in the cohort. Broad study findings and their caveats: Contracting CD4+ clones turned up mainly in the CM and EM memory subsets, whereas EMRA was where CD8+ clones were enriched. Clones that contracted from day 15 to 85 showed balanced CD4/CD8 phenotypes, whereas a second wave of clones that expanded from day 15 to 37 leaned towards CD4+. The detection of some responding clones in pre-infection memory suggests that pre-existing cross-reactive memory T cells joined the SARS-CoV-2 response. The second-wave clones that peaked on day 37 were not confirmed to be SARS-CoV-2 specific. The study included only a couple of mild cases, and larger cohorts that include severe cases with pre-infection samples were judged to be necessary.

Ficoll-Paque density gradient centrifugation was the method used to isolate PBMCs. CDR1 and CDR2, looked up from the germline V gene, are SNHLY and FYNNEI. The CDR3, cysteine through phenylalanine, is 13 amino acids long. Just CDR3 DNA is preserved here, 39 bases in frame from base 1. V and J are truncated by 1 base and 8 bases respectively, leaving an intervening sequence of 11 bases. This clonotype was observed a single time. Its target antigen remains unknown. Base qualities are not provided; no much larger clone lies one nucleotide away. Sequencing relied on an Illumina NovaSeq 6000. TCRalpha and TCRbeta cDNA libraries were constructed by 5'RACE with constant-segment primers, with sample barcodes and unique molecular identifiers being introduced. Trizol reagent was used to extract RNA from every sample. Amplification of the libraries took two PCR steps, and the second step added a second sample barcode plus Illumina TruSeq adapters. Sequencing of the libraries was done on an Illumina NovaSeq, producing 2 x 150 bp paired-end reads. In the authors' own workflow: With migec v1.2.7, reads were demultiplexed and then collapsed into UMI-guided consensus sequences. With mixcr v2.1.11, UMI consensuses were aligned to TRA and TRB V and J templates and assembled into clonotypes. Clonotypes were classified as expanded or contracted when called significant by both edgeR and NoisET, with noise models trained on biological replicates. edgeR calls used a false discovery rate-adjusted p below 0.01 and a log2 fold-change threshold of 1. As an exploratory analysis of dynamics, max-normalized trajectories of the 1000 most abundant clonotypes were examined with PCA combined with hierarchical clustering. The CD4 or CD8 phenotype of responding clones was assigned using the separately sequenced CD4+ and CD8+ repertoires. TCRdb trimmed the raw reads at Q25, called clones with MiXCR and kept productive beta chains. Merged by CDR3 protein, the rows form single entries marked with the most common genes and DNA. The V and J calls here are based on TCRdb, not the publication. The sample table lists over 350,000 distinct CDR3 sequences, roughly 24% of them with a count of one. The ten biggest clones cover around 8.1% of the sample.

This clonotype originated in an adult woman who had mild COVID-19 (a few samples of this study predate the infection). The sample titles of this study are shuffled in the database, so cell type and time point are left out; the donor was told from shared clones. The specimen sequenced was PBMCs or a T cell subset sorted from them (not recorded which). This chain is built from TRBV2 and TRBJ1-2; the D gene is not confidently resolved. This receptor has the CDR3 CASSEGVHSGYTF. The DNA is TGTGCCAGCAGTGAAGGTGTTCATAGCGGCTACACCTTC. With the rest looked up from the reference TRBV2 and TRBJ1-2 genes rather than sequenced, the full variable domain is EPEVTQTPSHQVTQMGQEVILRCVPISNHLYFYWYRQILGQKVEFLVSFYNNEISEKSEIFDDQFSVERPDGSNFTLKIRSTKLEDSAMYFCASSEGVHSGYTFGSGTRLTVV.